This T cell receptor (beta chain) stems from a study of cytomegalovirus exposure and HLA in healthy donors. As to this clone: No antigen is known for it.

The study's findings and limits: It was reported that the classifier diagnosed cytomegalovirus status with high specificity and sensitivity in both the original and validation cohorts. Donor immune exposure was known only as CMV serostatus. Within the data, a cluster of highly shared sequence variants was likely a sequencing artifact.

13 Jbeta primers and 60 Vbeta primers were used for the PCR. Using immunoSEQ multiplex PCR, the repertoire was profiled, and TCRdb retains in-frame clones only, with some absent. The profile shows 100,000 to 150,000 clones, 70% to 80% of them singletons. Germline-derived CDR1 and CDR2 are MDHEN and SYDVKM. The CDR3 sequence is 20 residues long. After removal of 3 bases from V and 0 bases from J, the junction contained 16 bases not matched to a gene. This receptor was obtained from a man younger than 45 in good health and CMV-seronegative. This chain connects TRBV28 to TRBJ2-1, with 8 positions matching TRBD2. Sequencing was carried out using PBMCs. The CDR3, as DNA: TGTGCCAGCAGTTTGGGAGCGATAGCGGGGCCAACTTACTCCTACAATGAGCAGTTCTTC. Translation: CASSLGAIAGPTYSYNEQFF.